The entry below gives a single TCR beta chain sequence along with its context. Its antigen remains unknown. CDR1 and CDR2 from the germline V gene are MDHEN and SYDVKM. The V and J ends lost 6 bases and 1 base respectively, with 13 bases between them. The CDR3 length is 15 residues. These data are taken from a study of T cells in narcolepsy. Some clones are missing from TCRdb's copy, which holds only in-frame ones; the method was immunoSEQ multiplex PCR. This sample has roughly 11,000 clones, with approximately 94% found just once. Notes on the study in general: Some memory CD4+ repertoires had no autoreactive clone sequences. Blood of same and different patients, but not healthy controls, reportedly held recurring autoreactive clonotypes.

The TCR comes from a human donor with narcolepsy. This chain uses TRBV28 with TRBJ1-3; a possible D gene is TRBD1 (6 bases). Input material: CD45RA- memory CD4+ T cells from PBMCs. The CDR3 is CASRRSDRSGNTIYF. The CDR3 region has the DNA TGTGCCAGCAGACGATCGGACAGATCTGGAAACACCATATATTTT.